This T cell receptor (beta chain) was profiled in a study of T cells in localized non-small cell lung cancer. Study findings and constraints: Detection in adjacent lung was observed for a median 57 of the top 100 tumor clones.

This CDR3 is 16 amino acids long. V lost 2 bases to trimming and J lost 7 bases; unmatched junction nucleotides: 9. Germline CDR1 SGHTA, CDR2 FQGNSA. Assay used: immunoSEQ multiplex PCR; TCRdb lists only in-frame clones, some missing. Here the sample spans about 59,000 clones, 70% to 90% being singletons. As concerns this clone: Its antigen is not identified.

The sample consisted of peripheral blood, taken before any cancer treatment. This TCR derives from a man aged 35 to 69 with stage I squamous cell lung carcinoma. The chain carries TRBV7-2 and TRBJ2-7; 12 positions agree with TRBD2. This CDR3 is CASSLRLLAGGKEQYF. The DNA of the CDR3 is TGTGCCAGCAGCTTAAGACTGCTAGCGGGAGGGAAAGAGCAGTACTTC.